The 20 T cell receptor beta chains in this list originate from one sample, sequenced in a study of shared clonotypes between healthy human individuals. TCRdb's table, derived via immunoSEQ multiplex PCR, lists solely in-frame clones and lacks some. Among approximately 320,000 clones listed, 87% were seen once. Source material: memory CD8+ T cells sorted from blood. Regarding subset: CD45RO+ cells pooled with CCR7-negative TemRA cells. These receptors all stem from a man between 18 and 29 years old in good health.

The V and J genes are TRBV4-1 and TRBJ1-1; no firm D call. Looked up from germline, CDR1 is MGHRA and CDR2 is YSYEKL. V shed 2 bases and J shed 0 bases, with 10 bases lying between them. The CDR3 is 15 amino acids. The CDR3 DNA sequence: TGCGCCAGCAGCCAACGGGCAGCCATGAACACTGAAGCTTTCTTT. Its protein is CASSQRAAMNTEAFF.

The chain couples TRBV5-6 to TRBJ2-1; tentatively, D is TRBD1 (6 bases). Germline V lookup: CDR1 SGHDT, CDR2 YYEEEE. The CDR3 is 14 residues long. Deletions cut 4 bases from V and 3 bases from J, with 11 bases between. CDR3 bases: TGTGCCAGCAGCGCCCAGGGGAGCTACAATGAGCAGTTCTTC. Residues: CASSAQGSYNEQFF.

The V call is TRBV2, the J call TRBJ2-1; no firm D call. CDR1 SNHLY and CDR2 FYNNEI come from the germline V gene. The CDR3 length is 13 residues. The V and J ends lost 5 bases and 2 bases respectively, with 7 bases between them. The CDR3 is CASSPTTYNEQFF. The CDR3 DNA is TGTGCCAGCAGTCCCACCACCTACAATGAGCAGTTCTTC.

The rearrangement uses TRBV6-5 and TRBJ2-7, with a tentative D call TRBD2 (5 bases). Germline V gives CDR1 MNHEY, CDR2 SVGAGI. Trimming stripped 0 bases from V and 9 bases from J, with 18 bases between. This CDR3 region has 15 residues. The CDR3 DNA sequence: TGTGCCAGCAGTTACTCGGAGGAAGGAATCCGGTCGCAGTACTTC. This translates into CASSYSEEGIRSQYF.

The chain combines TRBV7-6 with TRBJ2-3; tentative D call: TRBD1 (5 bases). Germline V lookup: CDR1 SGHVS, CDR2 FNYEAQ. V lost 0 bases to trimming and J lost 2 bases, with 18 bases between them. The CDR3 covers 18 residues. The CDR3 DNA reads as TGTGCCAGCAGCTTAGCACCGACAGATGCGATTTTCACAGATACGCAGTATTTT. Translating gives CASSLAPTDAIFTDTQYF. Based on the CDR3 plus reference TRBV7-6 and TRBJ2-3, the full variable domain is GAGVSQSPRYKVTKRGQDVALRCDPISGHVSLYWYRQALGQGPEFLTYFNYEAQQDKSGLPNDRFSAERPEGSISTLTIQRTEQRDSAMYRCASSLAPTDAIFTDTQYFGPGTRLTVL.

The CDR3 DNA follows: TGTGCCAGCAGTTGGGACAGGGGGTCGGGCTATGGCTACACCTTC. Its protein product is CASSWDRGSGYGYTF. The chain recombines TRBV27 with TRBJ1-2; 11 nucleotides line up with TRBD1. CDR1 is MNHEY and CDR2 is SMNVEV in the germline V gene (reference sequence). The CDR3 extends over 15 amino acids. V lost 4 bases, J lost 4 bases, and 5 bases stayed unmatched.

The genes are TRBV6-5 and TRBJ2-2, with D unresolved. This CDR3 comprises 13 residues. V was pared by 2 bases and J by 5 bases, with 6 bases between. The germline V gene encodes CDR1 MNHEY and CDR2 SVGAGI. CDR3 bases: TGTGCCAGCAGTTACGGGCGTACCGGGGAGCTGTTTTTT. It yields the protein CASSYGRTGELFF.

The CDR3 DNA reads TGTGCCAGCAGTGATCCTGGACAGGGAGAGGGGAACACTGAAGCTTTCTTT. It codes for CASSDPGQGEGNTEAFF. The V gene is TRBV25-1, the J gene TRBJ1-1, with 8 bases that match TRBD1. The V segment lost 3 bases and the J segment 1 base; nucleotides outside the gene matches: 10. This CDR3 comprises 17 residues. The germline V gene has CDR1 MGHDK and CDR2 SYGVNS.

This chain links TRBV13 with TRBJ1-1; D ambiguous. V dropped 5 bases and J dropped 5 bases, with 15 bases sitting between them. Germline V lookup: CDR1 PRHDT, CDR2 FYEKMQ (reference sequence). CDR3 size: 14 residues. CDR3 loop: CASSLGPGRTEAFF. As DNA, the CDR3 is TGTGCCAGCAGCCTCGGTCCGGGTAGGACTGAAGCTTTCTTT.

The V call is TRBV2, the J call TRBJ2-1; 8 bases are a match to TRBD1. The CDR3 extends over 17 amino acids. Germline lookup yields CDR1 SNHLY and CDR2 FYNNEI. V dropped 4 bases and J dropped 3; count of bases not matched to a gene: 11. This CDR3 reads CASSGPRPGGLYNEQFF. The CDR3 DNA reads TGTGCCAGCAGTGGCCCCCGCCCAGGGGGCCTCTACAATGAGCAGTTCTTC.

The chain employs TRBV2 and TRBJ1-1; D uncertain. CDR3 length: 14 residues. CDR1 and CDR2 (germline): SNHLY, FYNNEI. V shed 8 bases and J shed 0 bases, with 13 bases lying between them. CDR3 DNA sequence: TGTGCCAGCCCCATCACAGCCTTGAACACTGAAGCTTTCTTT. Residues: CASPITALNTEAFF.

This chain joins TRBV4-1 and TRBJ2-7; TRBD2 agrees at 7 bases. J lost 6 bases, V lost 1 base, and 6 bases had no gene match. CDR3 length: 14 amino acids. In germline, CDR1 is MGHRA, CDR2 YSYEKL. The CDR3 spells CASSQAAGTFEQYF. The CDR3 DNA reads as TGCGCCAGCAGCCAAGCAGCGGGGACTTTCGAGCAGTACTTC.

In its sample, this clone was seen once. The chain recombines TRBV27 with TRBJ2-5, with 10 bases that match TRBD1. CDR3 length: 13 amino acids. V lost 6 bases and J lost 5; bases outside the gene matches: 3. Per germline, CDR1 MNHEY and CDR2 SMNVEV (reference sequence). CDR3 protein: CASSRQGAETQYF. The CDR3 DNA is TGTGCCAGCAGCCGACAGGGGGCCGAGACCCAGTACTTC.

The chain employs TRBV5-6 and TRBJ2-7, with 9 bases lining up with TRBD1. V lost 4 bases to trimming and J lost 5 bases; unmatched junction nucleotides: 10. CDR3 length equals 15 residues. Looked up from germline, CDR1 is SGHDT and CDR2 is YYEEEE. The CDR3 sequence: CASSTRDRVLDEQYF. DNA for the CDR3: TGTGCCAGCAGCACTCGGGACAGGGTCCTCGACGAGCAGTACTTC.

V and J are TRBV12-5 and TRBJ1-5; D might be TRBD1 (6 bases). This CDR3 spans 15 amino acids. CDR1 is LGHNT, CDR2 FRNRAP, per germline. V was pared by 1 base and J by 7 bases, with 14 bases between. CDR3 region: CASGLAYRDRQPQHF. The CDR3 DNA reads TGTGCTAGTGGTTTGGCCTACAGGGATCGGCAGCCCCAGCATTTT.

The count of this clone is one. The V call is TRBV7-9, the J call TRBJ1-4; 7 bases line up with TRBD1. The CDR3 is made up of 17 amino acids. J lost 2 bases, V lost 5 bases, and 11 bases had no gene match. CDR1 is SEHNR and CDR2 is FQNEAQ in the germline V gene (reference sequence). The CDR3 loop reads CASSPERGRQTNEKLFF. The CDR3 bases are TGTGCCAGCAGCCCAGAGAGGGGGCGACAGACTAATGAAAAACTGTTTTTT.

The V call is TRBV6-5, the J call TRBJ1-1; possibly TRBD1 for D (5 bases). The CDR3 is 15 amino acids. Trimming took off 1 base at V and 2 bases at J, with 11 bases between the two ends. The germline V gene encodes CDR1 MNHEY and CDR2 SVGAGI. CDR3 coding DNA: TGTGCCAGCAGTTACTGGGGCGAGGGAAACACTGAAGCTTTCTTT. Translating it yields CASSYWGEGNTEAFF.

The chain recombines TRBV29-1 with TRBJ2-1; D is unresolved. V was cut by 0 bases and J by 9 bases, with 15 bases left in between. Germline CDR1 SQVTM, CDR2 ANQGSEA. The CDR3 extends over 14 amino acids. The CDR3 DNA is TGCAGCGTTGAAGATCTTGGTGGGTCTCCTGAGCAGTTCTTC. Protein product: CSVEDLGGSPEQFF.

V usage is TRBV28 and J usage is TRBJ2-2; 7 positions match TRBD1. Germline lookup yields CDR1 MDHEN and CDR2 SYDVKM. This CDR3 spans 20 amino acids. V was pared by 3 bases and J by 1 base, with 17 bases of the junction left unmatched. CDR3 bases: TGTGCCAGCAGTTTTATAGGGGGCTTGTTGGAGGTCGTGAACACCGGGGAGCTGTTTTTT. Amino acids: CASSFIGGLLEVVNTGELFF.

The rearrangement joins TRBV27 to TRBJ2-1; D is undetermined. The CDR3 loop spans 14 amino acids. V was cut by 7 bases and J by 6 bases, with 16 bases left in between. Germline loops: CDR1 MNHEY, CDR2 SMNVEV (reference sequence). Here the CDR3 reads CASTLLGKGNEQFF. The CDR3 DNA reads TGTGCCAGCACCCTCCTTGGGAAAGGCAATGAGCAGTTCTTC.